This TCR beta chain stems from a study of patients and donors after allogeneic stem cell transplantation. Germline V CDR1 and CDR2: DFQATT, SNEGSKA (reference sequence). This CDR3 region has 18 residues. The V and J ends lost 1 base and 5 bases, in that order; junction bases with no gene match: 13. In this sample, this clonotype turned up a few times. MiXCR was run by TCRdb on the RT-PCR reads, yielding one entry per CDR3 protein. The table lists about a million distinct CDR3 sequences, roughly 18% of them singletons. The J gene is TRBJ2-1, the V gene TRBV20-1, with 11 bases matching TRBD2. Sequenced material: blood, either unsorted or a sorted T cell fraction (not recorded which). The TCR comes from a human donor who was either an allogeneic HSCT recipient or a stem cell or donor lymphocyte infusion donor (not recorded which). It is not recorded whose cells these are; they may come from a transplant donor. The CDR3, as DNA: TGCAGTGCTAGAGCGTTTGGGATAGGGACTAGCGGACACAATGAGCAGTTCTTC. Translation: CSARAFGIGTSGHNEQFF.